The present T cell receptor beta chain was sequenced within a study of cytomegalovirus exposure and HLA in healthy donors. This CDR3 is 13 amino acids long. Germline V gene data show CDR1 as GTSNPN and CDR2 as SVGIG (reference sequence). V lost 1 base and J 4 bases, leaving 10 bases between the germline ends. The PCR contained 60 Vbeta and 13 Jbeta primers. Sequenced by immunoSEQ multiplex PCR; TCRdb stores in-frame clones only, minus some. Seen here are 120,000 or so clones, about 10% observed once, and the top ten hold roughly 4.6%. V gene TRBV30 combines with J gene TRBJ1-2; D not resolved. This TCR was recovered from a woman aged 18-29 years in good health and CMV-seropositive. The sequenced sample was PBMCs. The CDR3 nucleotides read TGTGCCTGGAGTGAAGTAGGGAGCTATGGCTACACCTTC. Its translation: CAWSEVGSYGYTF. The variable domain in full, completed from reference TRBV30 and TRBJ1-2, reads SQTIHQWPATLVQPVGSPLSLECTVEGTSNPNLYWYRQAAGRGLQLLFYSVGIGQISSEVPQNLSASRPQDRQFILSSKKLLLSDSGFYLCAWSEVGSYGYTFGSGTRLTVV.